Here is one T cell receptor (beta chain) with its context. The antigen remains unidentified. This specimen comes from a study of radiotherapy plus CTLA-4 blockade in lung cancer. The wider study: Roughly 17% of patients responded objectively, and 31% achieved disease control.

CTLA-4 blockade with ipilimumab, together with focal radiation, was given to patients with chemo-refractory metastatic non-small-cell lung cancer. The assay was immunoSEQ multiplex PCR, and TCRdb's table has in-frame clones only and misses some. Of 57,000 or so clones listed, about 72% are singletons. Study outcomes and limitations: TCR clones of tumor origin grew in blood after radiotherapy plus ipilimumab.

This CDR3 has 14 amino acids. Losses at the gene ends were 3 bases for V and 4 bases for J; bases not matched to a gene: 3. Germline CDR1 SGHRS, CDR2 YFSETQ. Sequencing was performed on peripheral blood, taken from a patient treated with radiotherapy plus ipilimumab. V usage is TRBV5-1 and J usage is TRBJ2-7, with 11 bases lining up with TRBD1. This TCR was recovered from a human donor with non-small cell lung cancer who had a complete response to radiotherapy plus ipilimumab. The CDR3 is CASSWDRGRYEQYF. The CDR3 DNA sequence: TGCGCCAGCAGCTGGGACAGGGGGAGATACGAGCAGTACTTC.